This TCR beta chain stems from a study of Graves' ophthalmopathy and Graves' hyperthyroidism. Findings of the study overall: From stable hyperthyroidism, ophthalmopathy was separated by a 13-signature model with 85% to 90% sensitivity and approximately 81% specificity. Blood samples also showed most expanded thyroid clonotypes exceeding 0.001 frequency.

Amplification of TCR beta CDR3 regions used RNA transcripts. RT-PCR with HTBI primers came first, then second-round multiplex PCR. TCRdb re-called the multiplex PCR reads with MiXCR, one entry per CDR3 protein. This table has 300,000 to 400,000 distinct CDR3 sequences, 15% to 20% appearing once. This clonotype was seen repeatedly, ten times or more. Its antigen remains unidentified. For donors with ophthalmopathy, the disease showed moderate-to-severe activity, reached CAS ≥3 and NOSPECS ≥4, and had lasted under 3 months. The germline V and J ends were trimmed by 0 bases and 1 base, with 6 bases remaining between them. Germline-derived CDR1 and CDR2 are MNHEY and SVGAGI. The CDR3 is made up of 15 amino acids.

The sequenced material came from peripheral blood. This sequence was found in an adult man with Graves' ophthalmopathy. This chain connects TRBV6-5 to TRBJ2-2, with D unresolved. The CDR3 coding sequence is TGTGCCAGCAGTTACTCTGCAGGGAACACCGGGGAGCTGTTTTTT. Amino acid sequence: CASSYSAGNTGELFF.